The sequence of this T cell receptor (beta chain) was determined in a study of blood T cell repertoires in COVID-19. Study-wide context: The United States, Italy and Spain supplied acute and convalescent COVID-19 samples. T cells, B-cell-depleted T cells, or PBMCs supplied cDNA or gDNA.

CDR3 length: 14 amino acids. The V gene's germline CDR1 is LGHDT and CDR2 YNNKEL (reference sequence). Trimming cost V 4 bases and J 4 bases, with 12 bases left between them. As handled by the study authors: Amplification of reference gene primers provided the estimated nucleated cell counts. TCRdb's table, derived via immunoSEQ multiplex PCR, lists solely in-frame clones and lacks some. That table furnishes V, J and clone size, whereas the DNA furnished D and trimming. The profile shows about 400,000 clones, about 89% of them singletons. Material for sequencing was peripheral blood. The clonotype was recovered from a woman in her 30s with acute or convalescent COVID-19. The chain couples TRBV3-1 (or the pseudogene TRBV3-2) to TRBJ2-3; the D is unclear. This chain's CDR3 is CASSRNPTPDTQYF. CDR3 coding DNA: TGTGCCAGCAGCCGAAATCCTACCCCAGATACGCAGTATTTT.